A single sample gave rise to the 3 T cell receptor beta chains below, sequenced in a study of early T cells in non-severe SARS-CoV-2 infection. TCRdb processed the 5' RACE reads anew with MiXCR; each CDR3 protein has one entry. Of some 22,000 distinct CDR3 sequences in the sample, roughly 4.5% were seen once. Sequencing used whole blood. The receptors stem from an adult who was a healthcare worker with PCR-confirmed SARS-CoV-2 infection or an uninfected control (not recorded which).

This clonotype has ten or more counts. The chain combines TRBV9 with TRBJ2-1, with D unresolved. V lost 0 bases to trimming and J lost 9 bases, with 7 bases between them. The CDR3 runs to 12 residues. The germline V gene has CDR1 SGDLS and CDR2 YYNGEE. CDR3 protein: CASSVVSGEQFF. CDR3 in DNA: TGTGCCAGCAGCGTAGTGTCGGGTGAGCAGTTCTTC.

The table lists this clonotype with many counts. CDR3 sequence: CASSPQGKDGEQFF. The CDR3 nucleotides are TGTGCCAGTAGTCCACAGGGAAAGGACGGTGAGCAGTTCTTC. V gene TRBV19 combines with J gene TRBJ2-1; TRBD1 might be the D (6 bases). The germline V and J ends were trimmed by 5 bases and 9 bases, with 17 bases remaining between them. Germline CDR1 and CDR2: LNHDA and SQIVND (reference sequence). This CDR3 region has 14 residues.

This clonotype has ten or more counts. The genes are TRBV20-1 and TRBJ2-7; tentatively, D is TRBD1 (5 bases). The CDR3 has 12 residues. V lost 3 bases and J lost 5, with 11 bases in between. Germline loops: CDR1 DFQATT, CDR2 SNEGSKA (reference sequence). This chain's CDR3 is CSARGLFDEQYF. CDR3 nucleotide sequence: TGCAGTGCTAGGGGGCTATTCGACGAGCAGTACTTC.